This T cell receptor (beta chain) was found in a study of T cell repertoires in cytomegalovirus infection. The overall study: Signatures in public TCR beta sequences pointed to both CMV infection and matching HLA type. Study-wide results and caveats: Frequencies of public TCR beta families were cumulated, and this identified carriers of CMV plus the relevant HLA. In two of eight donors, the top clonotype was HLA-C-restricted CMV-specific.

Per the germline V gene, CDR1 is SGHTA and CDR2 is FQGNSA. With 1 base removed from V and 5 bases from J, the gap between germline ends came to 8 bases. This CDR3 is 14 amino acids long. This clonotype was observed a handful of times. Its antigen is unknown. MiXCR was run by TCRdb on the reads, yielding one entry per CDR3 protein. The sample includes 150,000 to 200,000 distinct CDR3 sequences, under 25% of them seen just once. This receptor was identified in a human donor in good health (CMV status not recorded). Some clones in this sample may be carry-over from other donors' samples. This chain joins TRBV7-2 and TRBJ1-4, with D possibly being TRBD1 (5 bases). The material sequenced was PBMCs. CDR3: CASSLGRVNEKLFF. The CDR3, as DNA: TGTGCCAGCAGCTTAGGCAGGGTGAATGAAAAACTGTTTTTT. Drawing the rest from reference TRBV7-2 and TRBJ1-4, the complete variable domain is GAGVSQSPSNKVTEKGKDVELRCDPISGHTALYWYRQSLGQGLEFLIYFQGNSAPDKSGLPSDRFSAERTGGSVSTLTIQRTQQEDSAVYLCASSLGRVNEKLFFGSGTQLSVL.